This T cell receptor beta chain was profiled in a study of blood T cell repertoires in COVID-19. The overall study: Samples came from the United States, Italy and Spain, spanning acute and convalescent COVID-19. T cells, B-cell-depleted T cells, or PBMCs supplied cDNA or gDNA.

J was trimmed by 6 bases and V by 3 bases; bases with no gene match: 1. The CDR3 is 13 amino acids. The V gene's germline CDR1 is ENHRY and CDR2 SYGVKD. Study processing details: Nucleated cell number was recorded as an estimate derived from reference gene primer amplification. Some clones are missing from TCRdb's copy, which holds only in-frame ones; the method was immunoSEQ multiplex PCR. From that table come the V and J calls and clone size; the DNA was used to work out D and trimming. The sample records 140,000 to 150,000 clones, roughly 80% being singletons. The sample was peripheral blood. This sequence was found in a woman between 35 and 50 years old with active or convalescent COVID-19. The V gene is TRBV10-3, the J gene TRBJ1-2; 10 bases map to TRBD1. Here the CDR3 reads CAISEGTGDGYTF. The CDR3 DNA follows: TGTGCCATCAGTGAAGGGACAGGGGATGGCTACACCTTC.